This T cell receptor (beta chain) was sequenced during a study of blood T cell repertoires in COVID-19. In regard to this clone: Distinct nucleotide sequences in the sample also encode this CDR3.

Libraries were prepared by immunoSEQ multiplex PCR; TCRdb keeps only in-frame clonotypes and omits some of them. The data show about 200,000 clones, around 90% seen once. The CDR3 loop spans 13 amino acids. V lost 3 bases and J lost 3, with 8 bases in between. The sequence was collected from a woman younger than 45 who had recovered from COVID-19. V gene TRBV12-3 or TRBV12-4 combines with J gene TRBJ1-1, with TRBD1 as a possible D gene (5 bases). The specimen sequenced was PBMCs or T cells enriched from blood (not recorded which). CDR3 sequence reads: CASSFGADTEAFF. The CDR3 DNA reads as TGTGCCAGCAGTTTTGGGGCGGACACTGAAGCTTTCTTT.